This T cell receptor beta chain emerged from a study of identical twins. Overall study findings and caveats: Twins shared beta out-of-frame sequences in excess, but this excess was weaker. The study found that models underestimated out-of-frame TCR alpha sharing in monozygotic twins. When twins shared out-of-frame alpha sequences, those sequences had excess low generation probability. Conclusions relied on cross-sectional statistical analysis, not following the same donors.

TCRdb passed the 5' RACE reads through MiXCR, listing each CDR3 protein once. Here the sample spans around 1.7 million distinct CDR3 sequences, about 31% being singletons. This clonotype came up a few times. The antigen remains undetermined. Germline CDR1 and CDR2: SGHVS and FQNEAQ. Trimming shortened V by 4 bases and J by 12 bases, and 25 bases separated the two germline ends. The CDR3 contains 16 residues. Sequencing used cord blood. This clonotype originated in a newborn girl in good health. The rearrangement joins TRBV7-8 to TRBJ2-1, with unresolved D. CDR3 amino acids: CASSSRSVSEPSVQFF. The CDR3 DNA reads TGTGCCAGCAGCTCCCGTTCGGTATCTGAGCCGTCCGTGCAGTTCTTC.